This TCR beta chain came from a study of blood T cell repertoires in COVID-19. Study as a whole: PBMCs, B-cell-depleted T cells, or T cells were the source of the cDNA or gDNA that made up the material.

Some clones are missing from TCRdb's copy, which holds only in-frame ones; the method was immunoSEQ multiplex PCR. The sample lists around 280,000 clones, around 90% seen once, with around 1.7% in the top ten. In assigning cohorts, the study relied on participant-reported clinical history. The specimen sequenced was PBMCs or T cells enriched from blood (not recorded which). This TCR derives from a woman aged 18-35 years with acute COVID-19.

The CDR3 DNA is TGCGCCAGCAGCAGAACCGGGACAGCCGCTGTAGGGGATGAAGCTTTCTTT. Translation gives CASSRTGTAAVGDEAFF. The chain employs TRBV5-1 and TRBJ1-1; 7 bases fit TRBD1. The CDR3 length is 17 residues. Germline V CDR1 and CDR2: SGHRS, YFSETQ. The V segment lost 4 bases and the J segment 7 bases; nucleotides outside the gene matches: 19.